The present TCR beta chain was sequenced within a study of identical twins. Whole-study findings and limits: Where beta out-of-frame sequences were concerned, excess twin sharing was weaker.

Template switching added a universal primer site, and cDNA bore unique molecular identifiers. Each CDR3 protein is one row after TCRdb ran MiXCR on the 5' RACE reads. The sample holds about 240,000 distinct CDR3 sequences, approximately 12% seen once. As for this clonotype: The antigen is unknown.

This same sample was also taken into another study, of yellow fever vaccine responses in identical twins.

This clonotype was obtained from a woman under 30 in good health. The sequenced sample was memory (CD45RO+) T cells sorted from blood.

The CDR3 DNA reads TGTGCCAGCAGCTTAATGCATGGCTTAGCCGGGGAGCTGTTTTTT. Translated: CASSLMHGLAGELFF. The chain recombines TRBV7-8 with TRBJ2-2; no clear D. The germline V gene has CDR1 SGHVS and CDR2 FQNEAQ. This CDR3 is built from 15 residues. V was pared by 2 bases and J by 6 bases, with 13 bases between.